The T cell receptor (beta chain) under discussion was sequenced for a study of T cells in Graves' hyperthyroidism and ophthalmopathy. Details on this clonotype: As yet, its antigen is unknown.

Amplification yielded TCR beta CDR3 regions, with RNA transcripts as the source. When the TCR CDR3 underwent first-round RT-PCR, the HTBI primer set was used. TCRdb reanalysed the multiplex PCR reads using MiXCR and keeps one entry per CDR3 protein. The table shows 600,000 or so distinct CDR3 sequences, with 14% occurring only once. The CDR3 consists of 16 residues. Germline CDR1 reads LGHNT; CDR2 reads FRNRAP. V lost 0 bases and J lost 5, with 16 bases in between. Notes on the study in general: The model predicted ophthalmopathy a median about 6.6 months before onset.

The TCR sequence derives from a woman in her forties or fifties with Graves' ophthalmopathy. Material for sequencing was blood. The chain uses TRBV12-5 and TRBJ2-5; no definite D call. Here the CDR3 reads CASGLVLGSGQETQYF. The CDR3 DNA reads TGTGCTAGTGGTTTGGTATTGGGCAGTGGGCAGGAGACCCAGTACTTC.